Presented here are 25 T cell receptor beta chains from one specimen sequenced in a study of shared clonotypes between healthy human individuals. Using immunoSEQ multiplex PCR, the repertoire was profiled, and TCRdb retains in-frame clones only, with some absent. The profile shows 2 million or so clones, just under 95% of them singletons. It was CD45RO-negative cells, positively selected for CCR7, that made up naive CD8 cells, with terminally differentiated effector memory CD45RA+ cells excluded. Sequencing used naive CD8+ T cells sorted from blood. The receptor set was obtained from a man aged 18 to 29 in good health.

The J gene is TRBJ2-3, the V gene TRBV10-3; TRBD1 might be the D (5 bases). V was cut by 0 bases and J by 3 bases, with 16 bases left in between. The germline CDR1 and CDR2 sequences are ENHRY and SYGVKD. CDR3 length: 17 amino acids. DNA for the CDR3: TGTGCCATCAGTGAGTCGCAAGGCACAGGAATGACAGATACGCAGTATTTT. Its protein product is CAISESQGTGMTDTQYF.

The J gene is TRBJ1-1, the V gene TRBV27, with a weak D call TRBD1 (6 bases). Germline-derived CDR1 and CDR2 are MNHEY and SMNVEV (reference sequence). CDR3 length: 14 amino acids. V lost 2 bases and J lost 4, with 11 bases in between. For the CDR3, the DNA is TGTGCCAGCAGTTTACAGGGGAGCGGCACTGAAGCTTTCTTT. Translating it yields CASSLQGSGTEAFF.

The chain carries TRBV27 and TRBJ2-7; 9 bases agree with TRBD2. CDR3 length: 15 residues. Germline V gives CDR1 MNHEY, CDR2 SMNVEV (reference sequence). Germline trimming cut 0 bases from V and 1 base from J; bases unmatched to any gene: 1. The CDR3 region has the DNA TGTGCCAGCAGTTTATCGCGGGGGGGATCCTACGAGCAGTACTTC. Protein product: CASSLSRGGSYEQYF.

CDR3 bases: TGTGCCAGCAGCCCGGACAGAGGTGTATTCTACGAGCAGTACTTC. It encodes CASSPDRGVFYEQYF. The chain recombines TRBV7-2 with TRBJ2-7; perhaps TRBD1 as D (6 bases). The CDR3 loop spans 15 amino acids. Germline CDR1 is SGHTA and CDR2 is FQGNSA. Trimming removed 5 bases from V and 3 bases from J, with 17 bases in between.

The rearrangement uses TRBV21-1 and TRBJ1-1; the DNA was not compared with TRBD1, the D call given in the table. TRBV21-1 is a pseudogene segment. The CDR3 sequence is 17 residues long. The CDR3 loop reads CASIRGGTGHMNTEAFF. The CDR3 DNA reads TGTGCCAGCATACGGGGGGGGACAGGGCACATGAACACTGAAGCTTTCTTT.

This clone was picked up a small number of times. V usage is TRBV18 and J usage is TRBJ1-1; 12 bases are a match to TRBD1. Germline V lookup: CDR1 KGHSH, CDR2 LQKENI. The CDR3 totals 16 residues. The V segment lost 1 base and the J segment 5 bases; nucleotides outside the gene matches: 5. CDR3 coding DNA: TGTGCCAGCTCACCACTGGGACAGGGGGCGCATACTGAAGCTTTCTTT. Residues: CASSPLGQGAHTEAFF.

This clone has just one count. The CDR3 is CASSVPTDYNEQFF. The CDR3 nucleotides read TGTGCCAGCAGCGTACCGACCGATTACAATGAGCAGTTCTTC. The chain has TRBV9 and TRBJ2-1; no reliable D call. The V end lost 1 base, the J end lost 4 bases, and 9 bases lay between the germline ends. CDR1 SGDLS and CDR2 YYNGEE come from the germline V gene. The CDR3 spans 14 residues.

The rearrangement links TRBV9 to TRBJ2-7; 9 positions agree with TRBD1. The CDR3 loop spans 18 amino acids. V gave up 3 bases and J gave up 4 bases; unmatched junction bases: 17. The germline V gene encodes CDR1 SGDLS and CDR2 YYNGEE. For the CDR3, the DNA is TGTGCCAGCAGCGCCACCGGGGGACAGGGAGCATGGGCATACGAGCAGTACTTC. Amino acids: CASSATGGQGAWAYEQYF.

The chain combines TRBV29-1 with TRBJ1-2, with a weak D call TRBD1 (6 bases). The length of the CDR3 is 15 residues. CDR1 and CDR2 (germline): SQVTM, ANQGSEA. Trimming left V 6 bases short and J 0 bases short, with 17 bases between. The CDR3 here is CSVDARDTANYGYTF. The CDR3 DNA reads TGCAGCGTCGACGCCCGGGACACGGCTAACTATGGCTACACCTTC.

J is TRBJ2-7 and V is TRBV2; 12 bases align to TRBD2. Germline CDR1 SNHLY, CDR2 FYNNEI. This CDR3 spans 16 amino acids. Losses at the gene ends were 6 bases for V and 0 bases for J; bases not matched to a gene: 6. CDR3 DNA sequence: TGTGCCAGCAGCTGGACTAGCGGGGTTCTCTCCTACGAGCAGTACTTC. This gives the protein CASSWTSGVLSYEQYF.

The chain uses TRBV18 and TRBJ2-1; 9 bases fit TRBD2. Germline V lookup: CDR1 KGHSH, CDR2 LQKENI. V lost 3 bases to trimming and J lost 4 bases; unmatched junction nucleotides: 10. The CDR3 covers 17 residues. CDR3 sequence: CASSPPGSSGTYNEQFF. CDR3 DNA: TGTGCCAGCTCACCGCCCGGTTCTAGCGGGACGTACAATGAGCAGTTCTTC. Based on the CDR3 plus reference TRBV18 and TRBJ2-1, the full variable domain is NAGVMQNPRHLVRRRGQEARLRCSPMKGHSHVYWYRQLPEEGLKFMVYLQKENIIDESGMPKERFSAEFPKEGPSILRIQQVVRGDSAAYFCASSPPGSSGTYNEQFFGPGTRLTVL.

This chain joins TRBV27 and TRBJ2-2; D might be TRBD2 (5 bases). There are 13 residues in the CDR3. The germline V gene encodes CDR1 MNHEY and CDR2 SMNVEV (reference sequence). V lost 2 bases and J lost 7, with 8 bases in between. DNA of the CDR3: TGTGCCAGCAGTTTACGGGCGGGCGGGGAGCTGTTTTTT. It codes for CASSLRAGGELFF.

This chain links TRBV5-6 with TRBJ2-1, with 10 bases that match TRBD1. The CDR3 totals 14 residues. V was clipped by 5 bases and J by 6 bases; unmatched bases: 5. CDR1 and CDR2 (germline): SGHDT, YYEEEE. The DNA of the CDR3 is TGTGCCAGCAGTACCGGGACAGGGGCCAATGAGCAGTTCTTC. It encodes CASSTGTGANEQFF.

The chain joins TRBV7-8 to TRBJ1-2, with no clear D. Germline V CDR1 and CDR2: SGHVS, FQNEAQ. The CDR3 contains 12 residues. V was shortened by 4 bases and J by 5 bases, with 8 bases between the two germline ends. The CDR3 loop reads CASSSSLYGYTF. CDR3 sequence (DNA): TGTGCCAGCAGCTCTTCTCTGTATGGCTACACCTTC.

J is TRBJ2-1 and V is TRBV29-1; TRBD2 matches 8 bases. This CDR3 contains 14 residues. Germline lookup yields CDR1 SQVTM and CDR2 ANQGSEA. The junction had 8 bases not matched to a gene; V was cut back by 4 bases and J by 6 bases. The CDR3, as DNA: TGCAGCGTTGTACTAGCGGAGGGGGTCAATGAGCAGTTCTTC. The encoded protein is CSVVLAEGVNEQFF.

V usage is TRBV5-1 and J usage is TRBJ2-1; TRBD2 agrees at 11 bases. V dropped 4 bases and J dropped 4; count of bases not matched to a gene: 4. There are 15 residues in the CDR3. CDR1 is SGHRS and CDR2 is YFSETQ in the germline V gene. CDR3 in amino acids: CASSVTSGEYNEQFF. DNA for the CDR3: TGCGCCAGCAGCGTGACTAGCGGGGAGTACAATGAGCAGTTCTTC. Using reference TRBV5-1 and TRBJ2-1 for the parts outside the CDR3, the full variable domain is KAGVTQTPRYLIKTRGQQVTLSCSPISGHRSVSWYQQTPGQGLQFLFEYFSETQRNKGNFPGRFSGRQFSNSRSEMNVSTLELGDSALYLCASSVTSGEYNEQFFGPGTRLTVL.

The CDR3 sequence is CAISDNGELFF. The CDR3, as DNA: TGTGCCATCAGTGATAACGGGGAGCTGTTTTTT. The V and J genes are TRBV10-3 and TRBJ2-2; no clear D gene. V was cut by 3 bases and J by 7 bases, with 3 bases left in between. The germline gives CDR1 ENHRY, CDR2 SYGVKD. The CDR3 totals 11 residues.

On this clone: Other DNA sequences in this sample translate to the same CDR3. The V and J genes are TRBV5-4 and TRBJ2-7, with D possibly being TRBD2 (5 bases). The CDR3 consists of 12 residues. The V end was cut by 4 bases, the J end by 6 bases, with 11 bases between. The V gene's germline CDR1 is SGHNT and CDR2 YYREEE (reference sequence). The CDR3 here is CASSLGGFEQYF. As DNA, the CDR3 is TGTGCCAGCAGCCTAGGCGGGTTCGAGCAGTACTTC.

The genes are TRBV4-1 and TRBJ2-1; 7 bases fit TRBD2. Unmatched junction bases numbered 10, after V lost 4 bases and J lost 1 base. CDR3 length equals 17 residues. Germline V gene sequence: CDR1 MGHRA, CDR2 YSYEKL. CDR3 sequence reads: CASSPLGGGPSYNEQFF. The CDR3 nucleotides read TGCGCCAGCAGCCCCCTCGGCGGGGGTCCGTCCTACAATGAGCAGTTCTTC.

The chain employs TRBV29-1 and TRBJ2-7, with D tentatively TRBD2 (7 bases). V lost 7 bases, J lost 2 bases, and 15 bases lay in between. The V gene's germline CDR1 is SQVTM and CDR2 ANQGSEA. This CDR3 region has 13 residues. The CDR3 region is CSAQGLAAYEQYF. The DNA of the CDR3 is TGCAGCGCCCAGGGGCTAGCGGCCTACGAGCAGTACTTC.

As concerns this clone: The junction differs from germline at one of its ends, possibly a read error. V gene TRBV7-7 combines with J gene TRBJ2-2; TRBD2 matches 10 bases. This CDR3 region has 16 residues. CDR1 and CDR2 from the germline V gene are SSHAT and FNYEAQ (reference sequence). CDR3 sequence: CASSLEASGSSGELFF. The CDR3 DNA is TGTGCTAGCAGCTTAGAGGCTAGCGGGAGTTCAGGGGAGCTGTTTTTT. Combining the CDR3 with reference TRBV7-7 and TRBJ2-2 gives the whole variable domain GAGVSQSPRYKVTKRGQDVTLRCDPISSHATLYWYQQALGQGPEFLTYFNYEAQPDKSGLPSDRFSAERPEGSISTLTIQRTEQRDSAMYRCASSLEASGSSGELFFGEGSRLTVL.

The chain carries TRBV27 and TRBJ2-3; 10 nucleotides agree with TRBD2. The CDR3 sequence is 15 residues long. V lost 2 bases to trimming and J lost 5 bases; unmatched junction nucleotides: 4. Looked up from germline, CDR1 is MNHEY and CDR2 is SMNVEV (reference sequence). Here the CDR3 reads CASSLGLAGVDTQYF. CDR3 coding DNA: TGTGCCAGCAGTTTAGGCCTAGCGGGGGTAGATACGCAGTATTTT.

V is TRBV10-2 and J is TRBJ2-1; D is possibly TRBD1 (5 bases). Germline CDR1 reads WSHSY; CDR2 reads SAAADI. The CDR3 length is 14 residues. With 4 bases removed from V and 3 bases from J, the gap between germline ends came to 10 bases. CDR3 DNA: TGCGCCAGCAGTGTCCAGGGAAACTACAATGAGCAGTTCTTC. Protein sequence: CASSVQGNYNEQFF.

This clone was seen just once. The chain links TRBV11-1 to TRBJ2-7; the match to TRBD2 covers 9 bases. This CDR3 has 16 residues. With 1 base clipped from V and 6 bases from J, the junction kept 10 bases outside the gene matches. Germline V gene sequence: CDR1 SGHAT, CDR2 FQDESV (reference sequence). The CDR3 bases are TGTGCCAGCAGCTTAGAGGTAGCGGGGGCGAATTGCGAGCAGTACTTC. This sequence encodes CASSLEVAGANCEQYF.

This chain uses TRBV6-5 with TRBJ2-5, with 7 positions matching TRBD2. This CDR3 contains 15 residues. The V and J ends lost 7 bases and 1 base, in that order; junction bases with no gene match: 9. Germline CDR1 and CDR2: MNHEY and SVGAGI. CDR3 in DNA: TGTGCCAGCACCCCAAATGGGGGGGGCCAAGAGACCCAGTACTTC. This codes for CASTPNGGGQETQYF.